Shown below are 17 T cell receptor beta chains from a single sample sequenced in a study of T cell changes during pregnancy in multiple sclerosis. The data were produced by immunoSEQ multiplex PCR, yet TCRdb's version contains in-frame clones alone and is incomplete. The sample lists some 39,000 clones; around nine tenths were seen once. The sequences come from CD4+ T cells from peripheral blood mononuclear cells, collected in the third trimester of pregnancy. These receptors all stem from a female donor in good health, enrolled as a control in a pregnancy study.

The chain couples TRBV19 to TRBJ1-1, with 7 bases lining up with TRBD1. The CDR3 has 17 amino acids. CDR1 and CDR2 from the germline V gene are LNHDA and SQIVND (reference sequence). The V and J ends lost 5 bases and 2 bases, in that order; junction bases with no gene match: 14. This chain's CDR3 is CASSPNGHRQGNTEAFF. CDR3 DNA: TGTGCCAGTAGTCCGAATGGCCACCGACAGGGAAACACTGAAGCTTTCTTT.

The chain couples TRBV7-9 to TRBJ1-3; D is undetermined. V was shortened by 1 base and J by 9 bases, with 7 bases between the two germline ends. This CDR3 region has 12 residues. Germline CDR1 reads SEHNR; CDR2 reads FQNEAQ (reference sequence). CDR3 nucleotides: TGTGCCAGCAGCTTAGAATCTCGCACCATATATTTT. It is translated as CASSLESRTIYF.

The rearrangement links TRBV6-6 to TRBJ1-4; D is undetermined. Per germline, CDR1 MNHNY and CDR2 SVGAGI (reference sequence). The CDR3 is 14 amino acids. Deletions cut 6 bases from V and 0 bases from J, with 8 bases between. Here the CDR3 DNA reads TGTGCCAGCAGCTGGGAGGCAACTAATGAAAAACTGTTTTTT. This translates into CASSWEATNEKLFF.

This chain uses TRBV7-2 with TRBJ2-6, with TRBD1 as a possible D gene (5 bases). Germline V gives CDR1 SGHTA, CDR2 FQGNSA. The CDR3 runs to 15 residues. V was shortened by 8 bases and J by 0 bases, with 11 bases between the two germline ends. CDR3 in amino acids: CASSERGSGANVLTF. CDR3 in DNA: TGTGCCAGCTCGGAAAGGGGCTCTGGGGCCAACGTCCTGACTTTC. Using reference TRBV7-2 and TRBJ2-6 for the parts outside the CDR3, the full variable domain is GAGVSQSPSNKVTEKGKDVELRCDPISGHTALYWYRQSLGQGLEFLIYFQGNSAPDKSGLPSDRFSAERTGGSVSTLTIQRTQQEDSAVYLCASSERGSGANVLTFGAGSRLTVL.

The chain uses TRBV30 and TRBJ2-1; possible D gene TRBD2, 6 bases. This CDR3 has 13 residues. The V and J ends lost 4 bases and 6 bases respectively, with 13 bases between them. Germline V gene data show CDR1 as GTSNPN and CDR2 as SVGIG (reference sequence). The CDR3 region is CAWTQGGGNEQFF. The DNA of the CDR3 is TGTGCCTGGACCCAGGGAGGAGGCAATGAGCAGTTCTTC.

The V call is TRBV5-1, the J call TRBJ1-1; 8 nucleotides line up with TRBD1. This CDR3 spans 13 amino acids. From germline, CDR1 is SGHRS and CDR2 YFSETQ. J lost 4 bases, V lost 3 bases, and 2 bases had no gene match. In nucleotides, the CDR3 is TGCGCCAGCAGCTGGACAGGGCCCACTGAAGCTTTCTTT. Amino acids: CASSWTGPTEAFF.

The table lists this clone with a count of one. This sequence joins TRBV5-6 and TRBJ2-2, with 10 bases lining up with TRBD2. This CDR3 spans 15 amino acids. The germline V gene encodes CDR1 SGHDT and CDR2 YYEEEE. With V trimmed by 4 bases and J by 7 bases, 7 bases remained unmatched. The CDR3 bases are TGTGCCAGCAGCCCCCGGACTAGCGGTGTCGGGGAGCTGTTTTTT. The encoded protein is CASSPRTSGVGELFF. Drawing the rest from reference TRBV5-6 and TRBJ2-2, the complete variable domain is DAGVTQSPTHLIKTRGQQVTLRCSPKSGHDTVSWYQQALGQGPQFIFQYYEEEERQRGNFPDRFSGHQFPNYSSELNVNALLLGDSALYLCASSPRTSGVGELFFGEGSRLTVL.

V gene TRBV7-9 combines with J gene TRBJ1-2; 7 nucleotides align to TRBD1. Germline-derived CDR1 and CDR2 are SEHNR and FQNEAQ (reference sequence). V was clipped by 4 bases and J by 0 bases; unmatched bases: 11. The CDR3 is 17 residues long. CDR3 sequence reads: CASSSLQGGTANYGYTF. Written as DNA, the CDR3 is TGTGCCAGCAGCTCACTGCAAGGGGGGACAGCTAACTATGGCTACACCTTC.

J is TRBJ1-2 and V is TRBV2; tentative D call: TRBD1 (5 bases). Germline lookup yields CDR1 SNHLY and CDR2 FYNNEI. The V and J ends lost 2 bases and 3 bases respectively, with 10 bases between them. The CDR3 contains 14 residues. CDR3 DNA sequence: TGTGCCAGCAGTGAAAGGGGCAGGGACTATGGCTACACCTTC. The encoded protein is CASSERGRDYGYTF.

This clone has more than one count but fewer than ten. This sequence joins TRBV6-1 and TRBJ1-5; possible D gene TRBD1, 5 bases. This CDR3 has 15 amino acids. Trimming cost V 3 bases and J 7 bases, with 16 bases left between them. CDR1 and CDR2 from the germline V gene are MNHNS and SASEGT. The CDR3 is CASSDGQGGGQPQHF. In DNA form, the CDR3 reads TGTGCCAGCAGTGACGGTCAGGGAGGCGGCCAGCCCCAGCATTTT.

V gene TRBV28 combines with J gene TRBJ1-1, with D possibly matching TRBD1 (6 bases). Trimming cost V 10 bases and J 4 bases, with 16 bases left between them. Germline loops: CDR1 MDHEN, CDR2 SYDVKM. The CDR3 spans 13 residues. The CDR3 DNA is TGTGCCACTGTACCAGGGGTGAGCACTGAAGCTTTCTTT. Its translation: CATVPGVSTEAFF.

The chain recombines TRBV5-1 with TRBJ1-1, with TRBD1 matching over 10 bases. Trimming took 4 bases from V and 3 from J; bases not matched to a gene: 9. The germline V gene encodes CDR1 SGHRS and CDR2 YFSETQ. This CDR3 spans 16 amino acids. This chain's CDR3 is CASSRTGGEEDTEAFF. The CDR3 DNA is TGCGCCAGCAGCCGGACAGGGGGTGAGGAGGACACTGAAGCTTTCTTT.

The CDR3 sequence: CASSPMGQGDTEAFF. CDR3 bases: TGTGCCAGCTCACCCATGGGACAGGGAGACACTGAAGCTTTCTTT. The genes are TRBV18 and TRBJ1-1; 9 nucleotides match TRBD1. Germline lookup yields CDR1 KGHSH and CDR2 LQKENI. This CDR3 has 15 amino acids. Trimming cost V 3 bases and J 3 bases; bases outside gene matches: 5. Looking up the rest from reference TRBV18 and TRBJ1-1 gives the full variable domain: NAGVMQNPRHLVRRRGQEARLRCSPMKGHSHVYWYRQLPEEGLKFMVYLQKENIIDESGMPKERFSAEFPKEGPSILRIQQVVRGDSAAYFCASSPMGQGDTEAFFGQGTRLTVV.

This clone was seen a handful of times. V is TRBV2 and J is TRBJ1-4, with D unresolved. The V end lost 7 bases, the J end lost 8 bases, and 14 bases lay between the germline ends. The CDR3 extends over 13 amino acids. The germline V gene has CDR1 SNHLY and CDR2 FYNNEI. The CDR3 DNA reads TGTGCCAGCATAGCAACGGAAAACGAAAAACTGTTTTTT. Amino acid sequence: CASIATENEKLFF.

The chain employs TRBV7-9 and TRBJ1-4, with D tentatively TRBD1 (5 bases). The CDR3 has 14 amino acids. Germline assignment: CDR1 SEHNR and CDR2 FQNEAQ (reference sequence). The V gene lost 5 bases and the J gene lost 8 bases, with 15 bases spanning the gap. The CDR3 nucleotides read TGTGCCAGCAGCCCAGGGAGGGAGTGGGAAAAACTGTTTTTT. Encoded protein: CASSPGREWEKLFF.

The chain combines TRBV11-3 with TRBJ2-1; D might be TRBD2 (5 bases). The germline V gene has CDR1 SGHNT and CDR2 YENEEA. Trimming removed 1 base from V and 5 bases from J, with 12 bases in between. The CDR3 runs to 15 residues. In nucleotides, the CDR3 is TGTGCCAGCAGCTTAGGTGGTTCCGGGGACAATGAGCAGTTCTTC. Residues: CASSLGGSGDNEQFF. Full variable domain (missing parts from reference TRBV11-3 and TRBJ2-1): EAGVVQSPRYKIIEKKQPVAFWCNPISGHNTLYWYLQNLGQGPELLIRYENEEAVDDSQLPKDRFSAERLKGVDSTLKIQPAELGDSAVYLCASSLGGSGDNEQFFGPGTRLTVL.

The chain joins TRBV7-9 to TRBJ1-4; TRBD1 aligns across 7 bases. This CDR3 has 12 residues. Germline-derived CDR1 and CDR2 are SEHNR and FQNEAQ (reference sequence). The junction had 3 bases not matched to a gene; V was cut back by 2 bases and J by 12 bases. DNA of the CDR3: TGTGCCAGCAGCTTAAAGGGGGCAGAACTGTTTTTT. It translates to CASSLKGAELFF.